This is a list of T cell receptor beta chains from one sample in a study of CD8+ T cells in alopecia areata. Libraries were prepared by immunoSEQ multiplex PCR; TCRdb keeps only in-frame clonotypes and omits some of them. Among 170,000 or so clones listed, approximately 59% were seen once. Sequences were derived from CD4+ T cells sorted from blood, sampled at week 0. The receptors derive from a human donor with alopecia areata. Each CDR3 is given with its conserved first and last residue. The order of the fields is V gene, D gene, J gene, CDR3 length, clone size, CDR3 DNA, CDR3 protein. A D gene is named only where the DNA matches it firmly. The size of a clone is reported for some rows only, either as once, few or many, or as a class for expanded clones.

v_call: TRBV14
d_call: .
j_call: TRBJ1-2
cdr3_length: 12
clone_size: .
cdr3_nt: TGTGCCAGCAGCCAAGAGTCCTATGGCTACACCTTC
cdr3_aa: CASSQESYGYTF

v_call: TRBV9
d_call: .
j_call: TRBJ2-7
cdr3_length: 13
clone_size: .
cdr3_nt: TGTGCCAGCAGCGCCGACCTCAACGAGCGGCAGTACTTC
cdr3_aa: CASSADLNERQYF

v_call: TRBV15
d_call: .
j_call: TRBJ2-3
cdr3_length: 15
clone_size: .
cdr3_nt: TGTGCCACCAGCAGATCTTCCGGGCTAGTCGATACGCAGTATTTT
cdr3_aa: CATSRSSGLVDTQYF

v_call: TRBV29-1
d_call: TRBD2
j_call: TRBJ2-5
cdr3_length: 15
clone_size: few
cdr3_nt: TGCAGCGTTGCCAAGGGAAGTAGCGGGGGGGAGACCCAGTACTTC
cdr3_aa: CSVAKGSSGGETQYF

v_call: TRBV27
d_call: TRBD2
j_call: TRBJ2-7
cdr3_length: 15
clone_size: .
cdr3_nt: TGTGCCAGCAGTTATGGGAGGGGTATAGCCTACGAGCAGTACTTC
cdr3_aa: CASSYGRGIAYEQYF

v_call: TRBV6-1
d_call: .
j_call: TRBJ1-5
cdr3_length: 13
clone_size: once
cdr3_nt: TGTGCCAGCAGTGAAGTCTGGAATCAGCCCCAGCATTTT
cdr3_aa: CASSEVWNQPQHF

v_call: TRBV30
d_call: .
j_call: TRBJ1-1
cdr3_length: 13
clone_size: few
cdr3_nt: TGTGCCTGGAGTGGACTGTCGAACACTGAAGCTTTCTTT
cdr3_aa: CAWSGLSNTEAFF

v_call: TRBV5-1
d_call: .
j_call: TRBJ1-1
cdr3_length: 13
clone_size: .
cdr3_nt: TGCGCCAGCAGAATAACAGGTAGTGATGAAGCTTTCTTT
cdr3_aa: CASRITGSDEAFF

v_call: TRBV28
d_call: .
j_call: TRBJ2-7
cdr3_length: 15
clone_size: .
cdr3_nt: TGTGCCAGCAGTGCAGCCAGGGGATCCGTCTACGAGCAGTACTTC
cdr3_aa: CASSAARGSVYEQYF

v_call: TRBV2
d_call: .
j_call: TRBJ1-4
cdr3_length: 13
clone_size: .
cdr3_nt: TGTGCCAGCAGGACTCCGGCAAAGGGAAAACTGTTTTTT
cdr3_aa: CASRTPAKGKLFF

v_call: TRBV30
d_call: .
j_call: TRBJ1-4
cdr3_length: 13
clone_size: few
cdr3_nt: TGTGCCTGGAGTGCCGGCGAGTTTTCCCCTCTGTTTTTT
cdr3_aa: CAWSAGEFSPLFF

v_call: TRBV30
d_call: .
j_call: TRBJ1-2
cdr3_length: 11
clone_size: .
cdr3_nt: TGTGCCTGGAGCGGCCGCTATGGCTACACCTTC
cdr3_aa: CAWSGRYGYTF

v_call: TRBV7-9
d_call: .
j_call: TRBJ1-2
cdr3_length: 14
clone_size: .
cdr3_nt: TGTGCCAGCAGCTTAGTGGGCGGCCACTATGGCTACACCTTC
cdr3_aa: CASSLVGGHYGYTF

v_call: TRBV29-1
d_call: .
j_call: TRBJ1-5
cdr3_length: 15
clone_size: .
cdr3_nt: TGCAGCGTTGAGAGTGGGAGTGGCGGCAATCAGCCCCAGCATTTT
cdr3_aa: CSVESGSGGNQPQHF

v_call: TRBV29-1
d_call: .
j_call: TRBJ2-5
cdr3_length: 13
clone_size: .
cdr3_nt: TGCAGCGTTGGTCTGGTGTACCAAGAGACCCAGTACTTC
cdr3_aa: CSVGLVYQETQYF

v_call: TRBV29-1
d_call: .
j_call: TRBJ2-7
cdr3_length: 11
clone_size: .
cdr3_nt: TGCAGCGTTGAAGAGGGTTACGAGCAGTACTTC
cdr3_aa: CSVEEGYEQYF

v_call: TRBV7-2
d_call: .
j_call: TRBJ2-4
cdr3_length: 11
clone_size: .
cdr3_nt: TGTGCCAGCAGCTTTGGGCTAGGACAGTACTTC
cdr3_aa: CASSFGLGQYF

v_call: TRBV5-1
d_call: .
j_call: TRBJ2-5
cdr3_length: 15
clone_size: .
cdr3_nt: TGCGCCAGCAGCTTGTCCCAACTAGCCGTGGGGACCCAGTACTTC
cdr3_aa: CASSLSQLAVGTQYF

v_call: TRBV7-9
d_call: .
j_call: TRBJ1-1
cdr3_length: 14
clone_size: .
cdr3_nt: TGTGCCAGCAGCTTAGTACAGGGTGACACTGAAGCTTTCTTT
cdr3_aa: CASSLVQGDTEAFF

v_call: TRBV30
d_call: .
j_call: TRBJ2-7
cdr3_length: 16
clone_size: .
cdr3_nt: TGTGCCTGGTTCCTAGGGTGGGCCATTCTTAAATGCGAGCAGTACTTC
cdr3_aa: CAWFLGWAILKCEQYF

v_call: TRBV30
d_call: .
j_call: TRBJ2-7
cdr3_length: 14
clone_size: .
cdr3_nt: TGTGCCTGGAGTGAGAGCAGTTACTCCTACGAGCAGTACTTC
cdr3_aa: CAWSESSYSYEQYF

v_call: TRBV6-5
d_call: TRBD2
j_call: TRBJ2-3
cdr3_length: 15
clone_size: .
cdr3_nt: TGTGCCAGCAGCCGACTAGCTGCTGACACAGATACGCAGTATTTT
cdr3_aa: CASSRLAADTDTQYF

v_call: TRBV29-1
d_call: .
j_call: TRBJ2-5
cdr3_length: 12
clone_size: .
cdr3_nt: TGCAGCGTTTCAAAGGGAGGAGAGACCCAGTACTTC
cdr3_aa: CSVSKGGETQYF

v_call: TRBV19
d_call: .
j_call: TRBJ2-1
cdr3_length: 14
clone_size: .
cdr3_nt: TGTGCCAGTAGTACTCAACCTGCCGGGAATGAGCAGTTCTTC
cdr3_aa: CASSTQPAGNEQFF

v_call: TRBV2
d_call: .
j_call: TRBJ2-3
cdr3_length: 12
clone_size: .
cdr3_nt: TGTGCCAGCAAACCCGAGGCAGATACGCAGTATTTT
cdr3_aa: CASKPEADTQYF

v_call: TRBV27
d_call: .
j_call: TRBJ2-5
cdr3_length: 14
clone_size: .
cdr3_nt: TGTGCCAGCTCAATCAGAGCAGTTGCGGAGACCCAGTACTTC
cdr3_aa: CASSIRAVAETQYF

v_call: TRBV27
d_call: TRBD2
j_call: TRBJ2-3
cdr3_length: 17
clone_size: .
cdr3_nt: TGTGCCAGCAGCCACTTGGGAGGGAGACTTAGCACAGATACGCAGTATTTT
cdr3_aa: CASSHLGGRLSTDTQYF

v_call: TRBV18
d_call: .
j_call: TRBJ1-2
cdr3_length: 13
clone_size: .
cdr3_nt: TGTGCCAGCTCACCCCGCGCGGATACCAGCTACACCTTC
cdr3_aa: CASSPRADTSYTF

v_call: TRBV7-3
d_call: .
j_call: TRBJ1-6
cdr3_length: 14
clone_size: few
cdr3_nt: TGTGCCAGCAGCTTATCCCCTCGGAATTCACCCCTCCACTTT
cdr3_aa: CASSLSPRNSPLHF

v_call: TRBV4-1
d_call: .
j_call: TRBJ2-5
cdr3_length: 13
clone_size: .
cdr3_nt: TGCGCCAGCAGCCAAGGATTGTTGGAGACCCAGTACTTC
cdr3_aa: CASSQGLLETQYF

v_call: TRBV7-9
d_call: .
j_call: TRBJ2-7
cdr3_length: 16
clone_size: .
cdr3_nt: TGTGCCAGCAGCTTAGGCGGCGGGGGCCCTCCAGGTGAGCAGTACTTC
cdr3_aa: CASSLGGGGPPGEQYF

v_call: TRBV30
d_call: .
j_call: TRBJ2-5
cdr3_length: 13
clone_size: .
cdr3_nt: TGTGCCTGGAGCCGGTCGGGTGGGGAGACCCAGTACTTC
cdr3_aa: CAWSRSGGETQYF

v_call: TRBV6-5
d_call: .
j_call: TRBJ2-1
cdr3_length: 14
clone_size: .
cdr3_nt: TGTGCCAGCAGTTACTCGAAAGTCCTCAATGAGCAGTTCTTC
cdr3_aa: CASSYSKVLNEQFF

v_call: TRBV2
d_call: TRBD1
j_call: TRBJ1-2
cdr3_length: 14
clone_size: .
cdr3_nt: TGTGCCAGCAGCCGGGACAGGGGGCCGGATGGCTACACCTTC
cdr3_aa: CASSRDRGPDGYTF

v_call: TRBV30
d_call: .
j_call: TRBJ2-3
cdr3_length: 14
clone_size: .
cdr3_nt: TGTGCCTGGGATAGGAGACCTAGCACAGATACGCAGTATTTT
cdr3_aa: CAWDRRPSTDTQYF

v_call: TRBV12-5
d_call: TRBD1
j_call: TRBJ2-7
cdr3_length: 16
clone_size: few
cdr3_nt: TGTGCTAGTGGTTTGGGGGAACGGACAGGGGACCACGAGCAGTACTTC
cdr3_aa: CASGLGERTGDHEQYF

v_call: TRBV6-5
d_call: .
j_call: TRBJ2-1
cdr3_length: 11
clone_size: .
cdr3_nt: TGTGCCAGCTCTAAACGGGATGAGCAGTTCTTC
cdr3_aa: CASSKRDEQFF

v_call: TRBV18
d_call: .
j_call: TRBJ2-5
cdr3_length: 15
clone_size: .
cdr3_nt: TGTGCCAGCTCCGCCCCGGACAGACAACAAGAGACCCAGTACTTC
cdr3_aa: CASSAPDRQQETQYF

v_call: TRBV20-1
d_call: .
j_call: TRBJ1-5
cdr3_length: 9
clone_size: .
cdr3_nt: TGCAGTGCCTATCAGCCCCAGCATTTT
cdr3_aa: CSAYQPQHF

v_call: TRBV4-2
d_call: .
j_call: TRBJ1-5
cdr3_length: 15
clone_size: .
cdr3_nt: TGTGCCAGCAGCCGAGAGGGGCAGATCCGGCAGCCCCAGCATTTT
cdr3_aa: CASSREGQIRQPQHF

v_call: TRBV6-5
d_call: .
j_call: TRBJ1-2
cdr3_length: 13
clone_size: .
cdr3_nt: TGTGCCAGCAGTCCACCGAGTGCCTATGGCTACACCTTC
cdr3_aa: CASSPPSAYGYTF

v_call: TRBV28
d_call: .
j_call: TRBJ1-6
cdr3_length: 15
clone_size: .
cdr3_nt: TGTGCCAGCGCTGACCGGAGCTCCTATAATTCACCCCTCCACTTT
cdr3_aa: CASADRSSYNSPLHF

v_call: TRBV7-2
d_call: TRBD1
j_call: TRBJ1-1
cdr3_length: 14
clone_size: .
cdr3_nt: TGTGCCAGCAGTTATAGACAGGGTAACACTGAAGCTTTCTTT
cdr3_aa: CASSYRQGNTEAFF

v_call: TRBV7-9
d_call: .
j_call: TRBJ2-5
cdr3_length: 14
clone_size: once
cdr3_nt: TGTGCCAGCAGCTCCCCCGGGTTGAAAGAGACCCAGTACTTC
cdr3_aa: CASSSPGLKETQYF

v_call: TRBV30
d_call: TRBD1
j_call: TRBJ1-6
cdr3_length: 14
clone_size: .
cdr3_nt: TGTGCCTGGACCCAAGGGAGGGGGCATTCACCCCTCCACTTT
cdr3_aa: CAWTQGRGHSPLHF

v_call: TRBV4-2
d_call: .
j_call: TRBJ2-5
cdr3_length: 14
clone_size: .
cdr3_nt: TGTGCCAGCAGCCAACCCCAGGGGGGAGAGACCCAGTACTTC
cdr3_aa: CASSQPQGGETQYF

v_call: TRBV6-1
d_call: .
j_call: TRBJ1-2
cdr3_length: 13
clone_size: few
cdr3_nt: TGTGCCAGCAGCTCCTGGGGATCGGGTGGCTACACCTTC
cdr3_aa: CASSSWGSGGYTF

v_call: TRBV10-3
d_call: TRBD1
j_call: TRBJ2-4
cdr3_length: 14
clone_size: few
cdr3_nt: TGTGCCTCTCGCGACCCAGGGGGTAGCGACATTCAGTACTTC
cdr3_aa: CASRDPGGSDIQYF

v_call: TRBV11-1
d_call: .
j_call: TRBJ1-1
cdr3_length: 14
clone_size: .
cdr3_nt: TGTGCCAGCAGCTCTTTGACAGGGAACACTGAAGCTTTCTTT
cdr3_aa: CASSSLTGNTEAFF

v_call: TRBV7-9
d_call: TRBD2
j_call: TRBJ2-5
cdr3_length: 12
clone_size: few
cdr3_nt: TGTGCCAGCGGGGGGGTCATCGAGACCCAGTACTTC
cdr3_aa: CASGGVIETQYF

v_call: TRBV29-1
d_call: .
j_call: TRBJ2-7
cdr3_length: 11
clone_size: .
cdr3_nt: TGCAGCGTTGACAGAAGATACGAGCAGTACTTC
cdr3_aa: CSVDRRYEQYF

v_call: TRBV6-6
d_call: TRBD1
j_call: TRBJ1-5
cdr3_length: 14
clone_size: .
cdr3_nt: TGTGCCAGCAGCCGGACAGGGGGCAATCAGCCCCAGCATTTT
cdr3_aa: CASSRTGGNQPQHF

v_call: TRBV29-1
d_call: TRBD2
j_call: TRBJ2-3
cdr3_length: 15
clone_size: few
cdr3_nt: TGCAGCGGGACTAGCGGGGGGATTGGCACAGATACGCAGTATTTT
cdr3_aa: CSGTSGGIGTDTQYF